The 12 T cell receptor beta chains listed next were all sequenced from one sample in a study of blood T cells in healthy people across ages (dated by TCRdb to the mid-2010s). Library preparation employed 5' RACE. The reads were generated on an Illumina HiSeq 2500. A second PCR of roughly 7 to 11 cycles was performed with a sample-barcoded 5' primer and a J-beta primer mix. The public reads were run again by TCRdb, first through fastp at Q25 and then through MiXCR, and only productive beta chains were kept. Every CDR3 protein is listed once, alongside the most common genes and DNA of its rows. The sample table shows over 600,000 distinct CDR3 sequences, and under 25% are seen once. The ten largest clonotypes hold 3% to 4% of the sample. The sequenced sample was blood. These receptors originate from an older man in good health.

This clonotype appeared a few times. J is TRBJ1-5 and V is TRBV27, with D possibly TRBD1 on 6 matching bases. The V gene's germline CDR1 is MNHEY and CDR2 SMNVEV (reference sequence). The germline V and J ends were trimmed by 1 base and 5 bases, with 9 bases remaining between them. The CDR3 covers 14 residues. The CDR3 coding sequence is TGTGCCAGCAGTTTATTGGGGGGCGATCAGCCCCAGCATTTT. This sequence encodes CASSLLGGDQPQHF.

Comments on this clonotype: A junction boundary mismatches the germline segment, possibly from a read error. The gene calls are TRBV28 and TRBJ2-1, with D possibly being TRBD2 (6 bases). The CDR3 totals 14 residues. CDR1 and CDR2 from the germline V gene are MDHEN and SYDVKM. The CDR3 DNA follows: TGTGCCAGCAGTCCTGGACCCGCCAGAGACCGGGAGTACTTC. It specifies CASSPGPARDREYF.

The table lists this clonotype with a few counts. This chain links TRBV7-2 with TRBJ2-5, with 13 bases identical to TRBD2. Germline V gene sequence: CDR1 SGHTA, CDR2 FQGNSA. The CDR3 has 15 residues. Unmatched junction bases numbered 4, after V lost 8 bases and J lost 1 base. The CDR3 DNA reads as TGTGCCAGCGCTCGACTAGCGGGAGGCCAAGAGACCCAGTACTTC. It yields the protein CASARLAGGQETQYF.

This clonotype has more than one count but fewer than ten. V and J are TRBV7-2 and TRBJ1-3; D perhaps matches TRBD1 (6 bases). V dropped 2 bases and J dropped 4 bases, with 21 bases sitting between them. Germline CDR1 is SGHTA and CDR2 is FQGNSA. The CDR3 contains 18 residues. The CDR3 is CASSLTGHRFEQGNTIYF. Written as DNA, the CDR3 is TGTGCCAGCAGCTTAACGGGACATCGATTTGAGCAGGGAAACACCATATATTTT. The complete variable domain, with remaining parts taken from reference TRBV7-2 and TRBJ1-3, reads GAGVSQSPSNKVTEKGKDVELRCDPISGHTALYWYRQSLGQGLEFLIYFQGNSAPDKSGLPSDRFSAERTGGSVSTLTIQRTQQEDSAVYLCASSLTGHRFEQGNTIYFGEGSWLTVV.

This clonotype was detected only a few times. The V gene is TRBV4-1, the J gene TRBJ1-2, with 9 positions matching TRBD1. Germline V gene data show CDR1 as MGHRA and CDR2 as YSYEKL. J gave up 4 bases and V 5 bases, and 5 bases lay outside the gene matches. This CDR3 is 14 amino acids long. In nucleotides, the CDR3 is TGCGCCAGCAGCGAAAGACAGGGGGGCTATGGCTACACCTTC. This codes for CASSERQGGYGYTF.

The V call is TRBV27, the J call TRBJ2-7; no definite D call. The CDR3 is 15 residues long. The germline CDR1 and CDR2 sequences are MNHEY and SMNVEV (reference sequence). V was trimmed by 6 bases and J by 0 bases, leaving 15 bases between them. In nucleotides, the CDR3 is TGTGCCAGCAGAGACCCCAGACTGAGCTCCTACGAGCAGTACTTC. This codes for CASRDPRLSSYEQYF.

Regarding this clonotype: At one end, the junction sequence differs from germline, possibly due to a read error. The V and J genes are TRBV10-3 and TRBJ2-5, with D tentatively TRBD1 (7 bases). From germline, CDR1 is ENHRY and CDR2 SYGVKD. This CDR3 contains 13 residues. CDR3 region: CGIGGGGGETQYF. DNA of the CDR3: TGTGGCATCGGTGGAGGGGGCGGAGAGACCCAGTACTTC.

This clonotype came up a few times. This chain connects TRBV5-6 to TRBJ2-6, with 7 bases identical to TRBD2. CDR1 is SGHDT and CDR2 is YYEEEE in the germline V gene. CDR3 length equals 14 residues. V was clipped by 6 bases and J by 4 bases; unmatched bases: 4. This chain's CDR3 is CASILAVGANVLTF. CDR3 in DNA: TGTGCCAGCATCCTAGCGGTGGGGGCCAACGTCCTGACTTTC.

The table lists this clonotype with many counts. This chain uses TRBV29-1 with TRBJ2-1, with TRBD1 identical over 9 bases. V shed 2 bases, J shed 7 bases, and the junction held 6 bases outside the gene matches. CDR1 and CDR2 (germline): SQVTM, ANQGSEA. The CDR3 is made up of 14 amino acids. CDR3 amino acids: CSVEIGTGMNEQFF. CDR3 in DNA: TGCAGCGTTGAAATCGGGACAGGGATGAATGAGCAGTTCTTC.

This clonotype came up many times. The V call is TRBV5-5, the J call TRBJ1-1; D remains unclear. The CDR3 length is 16 residues. Germline CDR1 SGHKS, CDR2 YYEKEE (reference sequence). Trimming removed 4 bases from V and 1 base from J, with 17 bases in between. For the CDR3, the DNA is TGTGCCAGCAGCCCGAATTCCCTGAAGGGGAACACTGAAGCTTTCTTT. Translating gives CASSPNSLKGNTEAFF.

The V gene is TRBV3-1, the J gene TRBJ1-5; D unclear. This CDR3 is built from 14 residues. Trimming pared 0 bases from V and 3 bases from J, leaving 6 bases between. Per the germline V gene, CDR1 is LGHDT and CDR2 is YNNKEL (reference sequence). The CDR3 sequence: CASSQEANNQPQHF. The CDR3 DNA reads as TGTGCCAGCAGCCAAGAGGCAAACAATCAGCCCCAGCATTTT. Full variable domain (rest looked up from reference TRBV3-1 and TRBJ1-5): DTAVSQTPKYLVTQMGNDKSIKCEQNLGHDTMYWYKQDSKKFLKIMFSYNNKELIINETVPNRFSPKSPDKAHLNLHINSLELGDSAVYFCASSQEANNQPQHFGDGTRLSIL.

This clonotype was counted a few times. V and J are TRBV24-1 and TRBJ2-2, with D perhaps TRBD2 (5 bases). The CDR3 is made up of 15 amino acids. Trimming left V 1 base short and J 1 base short, with 6 bases between. Germline loops: CDR1 KGHDR, CDR2 SFDVKD. The chain's CDR3 is CATSDFRGNTGELFF. In DNA form, the CDR3 reads TGTGCCACCAGTGATTTTCGGGGGAACACCGGGGAGCTGTTTTTT.